A single sample is the source of the 3 T cell receptor beta chains below, sequenced in a study of T-cell reconstitution after alpha-beta-depleted transplantation in children. Construction of the TCRbeta library involved unique molecular identifiers. TCRdb called the PCR reads again in MiXCR, with one record for every CDR3 protein. This sample carries just over 950,000 distinct CDR3 sequences, about 30% of them seen once, and the ten largest clones take more than 25%. Here the sequenced sample was PBMCs, mostly from graft donor cells, taken 360 days after TCRalphabeta/CD19-depleted stem cell transplant. These receptors were collected from a boy under three years old who had a stem cell transplant for SCID, so the T cells may come from the graft donor.

J is TRBJ2-7 and V is TRBV3-1; 7 bases agree with TRBD2. The CDR3 contains 13 residues. Trimming at V came to 0 bases and at J to 5 bases, leaving 1 base not matched to a gene. Germline values: CDR1 LGHDT, CDR2 YNNKEL (reference sequence). The CDR3 region is CASSQEGGDEQYF. CDR3 DNA sequence: TGTGCCAGCAGCCAAGAGGGGGGGGACGAGCAGTACTTC.

The rearrangement uses TRBV5-4 and TRBJ2-6; D gene ambiguous. Germline V lookup: CDR1 SGHNT, CDR2 YYREEE (reference sequence). The V end was cut by 4 bases, the J end by 4 bases, with 6 bases between. CDR3 length: 13 amino acids. CDR3 bases: TGTGCCAGCAGCCCGATAGGGGCCAACGTCCTGACTTTC. Its translation is CASSPIGANVLTF.

The genes are TRBV19 and TRBJ2-7; the match to TRBD2 covers 14 bases. V shed 5 bases, J shed 3 bases, and the junction held 6 bases outside the gene matches. The CDR3 totals 16 residues. In germline, CDR1 is LNHDA, CDR2 SQIVND (reference sequence). CDR3 region: CASSDRTSGGRYEQYF. CDR3 nucleotides: TGTGCCAGTAGTGATCGGACTAGCGGGGGGCGCTACGAGCAGTACTTC. Supplemented by reference TRBV19 and TRBJ2-7, the full variable domain reads DGGITQSPKYLFRKEGQNVTLSCEQNLNHDAMYWYRQDPGQGLRLIYYSQIVNDFQKGDIAEGYSVSREKKESFPLTVTSAQKNPTAFYLCASSDRTSGGRYEQYFGPGTRLTVT.